Below, one T cell receptor beta chain is given with its context. The table came from immunoSEQ multiplex PCR; TCRdb's copy has only in-frame clones and leaves some out. Of about 350,000 clones listed, around 89% are singletons. The data were obtained in a study of Ad26.COV2.S vaccination and SARS-CoV-2 variants. V lost 2 bases and J 0 bases, leaving 7 bases between the germline ends. CDR1 and CDR2 (germline): MNHEY, SVGAGI. The CDR3 runs to 15 residues. Treatment reported: some 20 received Ad26.COV2.S at low or high dose, single or two shots; 5 received placebo; per-sample allocation not given. The investigators took samples on day 63 after the first vaccine or placebo injection.

The material was peripheral blood, obtained in a trial of Ad26.COV2.S vaccine versus placebo. This receptor was taken from a person between 18 and 65 years old who received the Ad26.COV2.S COVID-19 vaccine or a placebo. The rearrangement joins TRBV6-5 to TRBJ1-4; TRBD1 might be the D (5 bases). CDR3 coding DNA: TGTGCCAGCAGTTACCTAGGGGCAACTAATGAAAAACTGTTTTTT. It encodes CASSYLGATNEKLFF.